A single sample is the source of the 5 T cell receptor beta chains below, sequenced in a study of control samples from healthy donors and cancer patients. Profiled with immunoSEQ multiplex PCR; TCRdb holds only in-frame clones, not every one. The table has approximately 170,000 clones, about 90% seen once. The sequencing input was blood. All receptors derive from a young woman in good health.

The V gene is TRBV5-1, the J gene TRBJ2-2; a weak D match, TRBD2 (6 bases). V was shortened by 3 bases and J by 3 bases, with 18 bases between the two germline ends. The CDR3 has 17 amino acids. Germline values: CDR1 SGHRS, CDR2 YFSETQ. DNA of the CDR3: TGCGCCAGCAGCTCGCTCCCCGGGACTGCGGACACCGGGGAGCTGTTTTTT. Residues: CASSSLPGTADTGELFF.

The rearrangement joins TRBV5-1 to TRBJ1-5, with TRBD1 as a possible D gene (5 bases). The CDR3 totals 16 residues. Germline lookup yields CDR1 SGHRS and CDR2 YFSETQ. The V end lost 3 bases, the J end lost 7 bases, and 20 bases lay between the germline ends. DNA of the CDR3: TGCGCCAGCAGCTCGGAGCCAGGGTCTCAAAGGCAGCCCCAGCATTTT. Its protein is CASSSEPGSQRQPQHF.

The V gene is TRBV29-1, the J gene TRBJ1-3; no clear D gene. This CDR3 spans 14 amino acids. V was cut by 6 bases and J by 4 bases, with 16 bases left in between. Germline V gene lookup returns CDR1 SQVTM and CDR2 ANQGSEA. CDR3 bases: TGCAGCGTACTAGACGGGGAAAGAGGAAACACCATATATTTT. Its translation: CSVLDGERGNTIYF.

This chain uses TRBV28 with TRBJ1-4; weak D call: TRBD1 (6 bases). V was trimmed by 4 bases and J by 0 bases, leaving 9 bases between them. CDR3 length equals 15 residues. The V gene's germline CDR1 is MDHEN and CDR2 SYDVKM. DNA of the CDR3: TGTGCCAGCAGTTCGGACAGCGCAACTAATGAAAAACTGTTTTTT. Translated, it gives CASSSDSATNEKLFF.

The chain employs TRBV10-1 and TRBJ1-4; the D is unclear. In germline, CDR1 is WNHNN, CDR2 SYGVQD (reference sequence). The ends were cut back, 11 bases at V and 1 base at J, with 14 bases in the middle. The CDR3 covers 14 residues. The CDR3 DNA is TGCGCCCTCCACCAACTTGAAACTAATGAAAAACTGTTTTTT. It encodes CALHQLETNEKLFF.